The rows below give T cell receptor beta chains drawn from one sample of a study of T-cell reconstitution after alpha-beta-depleted transplantation in children. TCRdb reprocessed the PCR reads via MiXCR and lists one record per CDR3 protein. This repertoire shows approximately 70,000 distinct CDR3 sequences, 4% to 5% found once; its top ten account for 15% to 20%. This material consisted of PBMCs, mostly from graft donor cells, taken 180 days after TCRalphabeta/CD19-depleted stem cell transplant. The receptors were gathered from a boy under two years old who had a stem cell transplant for acute myeloid leukemia, so the T cells may come from the graft donor. Both conserved end residues are part of each CDR3. A D gene is named only where the DNA matches it firmly. Clone size is not always given. Where it is, it says once, few, many or a class for expanded clones.

clone_size: many
j_call: TRBJ1-2
d_call: .
v_call: TRBV2
cdr3_length: 13
cdr3_aa: CASIPVRVGGYTF
cdr3_nt: TGTGCCAGCATCCCGGTTAGGGTTGGGGGCTACACCTTC

clone_size: many
j_call: TRBJ2-5
d_call: .
v_call: TRBV11-2
cdr3_length: 17
cdr3_aa: CASSFGVEGGPGETQYF
cdr3_nt: TGTGCCAGCAGCTTTGGGGTGGAGGGGGGGCCGGGAGAGACCCAGTACTTC

clone_size: many
j_call: TRBJ2-1
d_call: TRBD1
v_call: TRBV29-1
cdr3_length: 15
cdr3_aa: CSVEPSGTGSNEQFF
cdr3_nt: TGCAGCGTTGAACCCTCAGGGACAGGGTCCAATGAGCAGTTCTTC

clone_size: many
j_call: TRBJ2-1
d_call: TRBD1
v_call: TRBV7-2
cdr3_length: 19
cdr3_aa: CASSLAGTGYLKSYNEQFF
cdr3_nt: TGTGCCAGCAGCTTAGCCGGGACAGGGTATTTAAAATCCTACAATGAGCAGTTCTTC

clone_size: many
j_call: TRBJ1-5
d_call: TRBD1
v_call: TRBV12-3/TRBV12-4
cdr3_length: 14
cdr3_aa: CASSLTGGSQPQHF
cdr3_nt: TGTGCCAGCAGTCTTACAGGGGGTAGTCAGCCCCAGCATTTT

clone_size: many
j_call: TRBJ2-2
d_call: .
v_call: TRBV5-1
cdr3_length: 16
cdr3_aa: CASSLQTDPNTGELFF
cdr3_nt: TGCGCCAGCAGCTTGCAGACAGACCCGAACACCGGGGAGCTGTTTTTT

clone_size: many
j_call: TRBJ1-1
d_call: .
v_call: TRBV5-5
cdr3_length: 14
cdr3_aa: CASSLFTLNTEAFF
cdr3_nt: TGTGCCAGCAGCTTGTTTACGTTGAACACTGAAGCTTTCTTT

clone_size: many
j_call: TRBJ2-3
d_call: .
v_call: TRBV18
cdr3_length: 14
cdr3_aa: CASSPYWTTDTQYF
cdr3_nt: TGTGCCAGCTCACCATACTGGACCACAGATACGCAGTATTTT

clone_size: .
j_call: TRBJ1-5
d_call: .
v_call: TRBV10-3
cdr3_length: 15
cdr3_aa: CAISGSYGGNQPQHF
cdr3_nt: TGTGCCATCAGTGGTTCATACGGTGGAAATCAGCCCCAGCATTTT

clone_size: .
j_call: TRBJ1-6
d_call: TRBD1
v_call: TRBV11-3
cdr3_length: 13
cdr3_aa: CASSDDRARPLHF
cdr3_nt: TGTGCCAGCAGCGATGACAGGGCCAGGCCCCTCCACTTT

clone_size: many
j_call: TRBJ2-7
d_call: TRBD2
v_call: TRBV10-3
cdr3_length: 13
cdr3_aa: CAIGRERSYEQYF
cdr3_nt: TGTGCCATCGGGAGGGAAAGGTCCTACGAGCAGTACTTC

clone_size: many
j_call: TRBJ1-2
d_call: .
v_call: TRBV5-1
cdr3_length: 14
cdr3_aa: CASSLVGGNYGYTF
cdr3_nt: TGCGCCAGCAGCTTGGTCGGGGGCAACTATGGCTACACCTTC

clone_size: .
j_call: TRBJ2-3
d_call: TRBD2
v_call: TRBV20-1
cdr3_length: 19
cdr3_aa: CSAILICSGLLLVTDTQYF
cdr3_nt: TGCAGTGCTATCCTTATATGTTCGGGACTACTTTTGGTCACAGATACGCAGTATTTT

clone_size: many
j_call: TRBJ1-2
d_call: TRBD1
v_call: TRBV5-1
cdr3_length: 15
cdr3_aa: CASSLVGTEAAGYTF
cdr3_nt: TGCGCCAGCAGCTTGGTGGGGACAGAAGCAGCCGGCTACACCTTC

clone_size: .
j_call: TRBJ2-7
d_call: .
v_call: TRBV11-3
cdr3_length: 17
cdr3_aa: CASSLVFETGTPYEQYF
cdr3_nt: TGTGCCAGCAGCTTAGTGTTTGAGACGGGGACTCCCTACGAGCAGTACTTC

clone_size: .
j_call: TRBJ2-5
d_call: TRBD2
v_call: TRBV28
cdr3_length: 13
cdr3_aa: CASSIAGGETQYF
cdr3_nt: TGTGCCAGCAGCATAGCGGGGGGCGAGACCCAGTACTTC

clone_size: many
j_call: TRBJ1-5
d_call: .
v_call: TRBV7-8
cdr3_length: 15
cdr3_aa: CASSLARVGNQPQHF
cdr3_nt: TGTGCCAGCAGCTTAGCCAGAGTCGGCAATCAGCCCCAGCATTTT

clone_size: .
j_call: TRBJ2-6
d_call: .
v_call: TRBV4-1
cdr3_length: 15
cdr3_aa: CASSQGMAGANVLTF
cdr3_nt: TGCGCCAGCAGCCAGGGAATGGCTGGGGCCAACGTCCTGACTTTC

clone_size: many
j_call: TRBJ2-1
d_call: TRBD2
v_call: TRBV6-2/TRBV6-3
cdr3_length: 13
cdr3_aa: CASSYSGGYEQFF
cdr3_nt: TGTGCCAGCAGTTACTCGGGAGGGTACGAGCAGTTCTTC

clone_size: many
j_call: TRBJ2-1
d_call: TRBD1
v_call: TRBV12-3/TRBV12-4
cdr3_length: 17
cdr3_aa: CASRGDRGQYSYNEQFF
cdr3_nt: TGTGCCAGCAGAGGGGACAGGGGGCAATACTCCTACAATGAGCAGTTCTTC

clone_size: many
j_call: TRBJ1-1
d_call: TRBD1
v_call: TRBV14
cdr3_length: 15
cdr3_aa: CASSQPGQGRTEAFF
cdr3_nt: TGTGCCAGCAGCCAACCGGGACAGGGGCGCACTGAAGCTTTCTTT

clone_size: many
j_call: TRBJ2-2
d_call: .
v_call: TRBV12-3/TRBV12-4
cdr3_length: 12
cdr3_aa: CASSFGPGELFF
cdr3_nt: TGTGCCAGCAGTTTTGGCCCCGGGGAGCTGTTTTTT

clone_size: many
j_call: TRBJ2-7
d_call: .
v_call: TRBV25-1
cdr3_length: 15
cdr3_aa: CASSGGRTPPYEQYF
cdr3_nt: TGTGCCAGCAGTGGGGGGCGGACGCCTCCCTACGAGCAGTACTTC

clone_size: many
j_call: TRBJ1-1
d_call: TRBD1
v_call: TRBV5-1
cdr3_length: 15
cdr3_aa: CASSLTGGMNTEAFF
cdr3_nt: TGCGCCAGCAGCCTGACAGGGGGTATGAACACTGAAGCTTTCTTT

clone_size: many
j_call: TRBJ2-5
d_call: TRBD1
v_call: TRBV5-5
cdr3_length: 16
cdr3_aa: CASSYRDREGEETQYF
cdr3_nt: TGTGCCAGCAGCTACCGGGACAGGGAAGGGGAAGAGACCCAGTACTTC

clone_size: many
j_call: TRBJ2-3
d_call: TRBD2
v_call: TRBV10-3
cdr3_length: 15
cdr3_aa: CASGLAGAGTDTQYF
cdr3_nt: TGTGCCTCGGGACTAGCGGGGGCTGGGACAGATACGCAGTATTTT

clone_size: many
j_call: TRBJ1-6
d_call: .
v_call: TRBV7-9
cdr3_length: 13
cdr3_aa: CASSLTGGSPLHF
cdr3_nt: TGTGCCAGCAGCTTAACAGGTGGTTCACCCCTCCACTTT

clone_size: many
j_call: TRBJ2-7
d_call: TRBD1
v_call: TRBV24-1
cdr3_length: 15
cdr3_aa: CATAAGQGSLYEQYF
cdr3_nt: TGTGCCACTGCAGCTGGACAGGGGTCCCTCTACGAGCAGTACTTC

clone_size: many
j_call: TRBJ2-3
d_call: .
v_call: TRBV11-3
cdr3_length: 12
cdr3_aa: CASSLDGYTQYF
cdr3_nt: TGTGCCAGCAGCTTAGATGGATATACGCAGTATTTT

clone_size: many
j_call: TRBJ2-3
d_call: .
v_call: TRBV5-8
cdr3_length: 12
cdr3_aa: CASSLATDTQYF
cdr3_nt: TGTGCCAGCAGCTTGGCCACAGATACGCAGTATTTT

clone_size: many
j_call: TRBJ1-1
d_call: .
v_call: TRBV7-6
cdr3_length: 13
cdr3_aa: CASRPSWTAEAFF
cdr3_nt: TGTGCCAGCAGGCCCTCCTGGACAGCCGAAGCTTTCTTT

clone_size: many
j_call: TRBJ2-5
d_call: TRBD2
v_call: TRBV20-1
cdr3_length: 17
cdr3_aa: CSARDQYERGPVETQYF
cdr3_nt: TGCAGTGCTAGAGATCAATATGAGCGGGGGCCCGTAGAGACCCAGTACTTC

clone_size: many
j_call: TRBJ2-5
d_call: .
v_call: TRBV11-2
cdr3_length: 16
cdr3_aa: CASSLDRAHAGSAQYF
cdr3_nt: TGTGCCAGCAGCTTAGACAGGGCCCACGCGGGTTCGGCCCAGTACTTC

clone_size: many
j_call: TRBJ2-7
d_call: .
v_call: TRBV6-2/TRBV6-3
cdr3_length: 17
cdr3_aa: CASSYYPEGPGGYEQYF
cdr3_nt: TGTGCCAGCAGTTACTACCCTGAAGGCCCCGGAGGGTACGAGCAGTACTTC

clone_size: many
j_call: TRBJ2-3
d_call: .
v_call: TRBV28
cdr3_length: 13
cdr3_aa: CASRRQGTDTQYF
cdr3_nt: TGTGCCAGCAGAAGGCAGGGTACAGATACGCAGTATTTT

clone_size: many
j_call: TRBJ2-6
d_call: .
v_call: TRBV7-8
cdr3_length: 20
cdr3_aa: CASSFSGIGKGPSGANVLTF
cdr3_nt: TGTGCCAGCAGCTTTAGCGGTATCGGAAAGGGCCCATCTGGGGCCAACGTCCTGACTTTC

clone_size: many
j_call: TRBJ2-5
d_call: TRBD1
v_call: TRBV11-2
cdr3_length: 14
cdr3_aa: CASSTDRGKETQYF
cdr3_nt: TGTGCCAGCAGCACTGACAGGGGGAAAGAGACCCAGTACTTC

clone_size: many
j_call: TRBJ2-1
d_call: .
v_call: TRBV19
cdr3_length: 14
cdr3_aa: CASSIGGHYNEQFF
cdr3_nt: TGTGCCAGTAGTATAGGGGGGCACTACAATGAGCAGTTCTTC

clone_size: many
j_call: TRBJ2-1
d_call: .
v_call: TRBV6-5
cdr3_length: 18
cdr3_aa: CASSYRRSWRAGDNEQFF
cdr3_nt: TGTGCCAGCAGTTACCGCCGTAGTTGGCGGGCCGGGGACAATGAGCAGTTCTTC

clone_size: many
j_call: TRBJ1-2
d_call: .
v_call: TRBV25-1
cdr3_length: 13
cdr3_aa: CASSEYWNRLYTF
cdr3_nt: TGTGCCAGCAGTGAATATTGGAACAGACTCTACACCTTC

clone_size: many
j_call: TRBJ1-1
d_call: .
v_call: TRBV19
cdr3_length: 15
cdr3_aa: CASSKRQDMNTEAFF
cdr3_nt: TGTGCCAGTAGTAAAAGACAGGACATGAACACTGAAGCTTTCTTT

clone_size: many
j_call: TRBJ1-5
d_call: TRBD1
v_call: TRBV12-3/TRBV12-4
cdr3_length: 15
cdr3_aa: CASTPTGGSNQPQHF
cdr3_nt: TGTGCCAGCACCCCCACAGGGGGTAGCAATCAGCCCCAGCATTTT

clone_size: many
j_call: TRBJ2-3
d_call: .
v_call: TRBV20-1
cdr3_length: 11
cdr3_aa: CSAYHGDTQYF
cdr3_nt: TGCAGTGCCTACCACGGAGATACGCAGTATTTT

clone_size: many
j_call: TRBJ2-3
d_call: TRBD1
v_call: TRBV9
cdr3_length: 15
cdr3_aa: CASSVGTVGTDTQYF
cdr3_nt: TGTGCCAGCAGCGTTGGGACAGTCGGCACAGATACGCAGTATTTT

clone_size: many
j_call: TRBJ1-5
d_call: .
v_call: TRBV29-1
cdr3_length: 13
cdr3_aa: CSVEEGLGQPQHF
cdr3_nt: TGCAGCGTTGAGGAAGGGCTTGGGCAGCCCCAGCATTTT

clone_size: many
j_call: TRBJ2-3
d_call: .
v_call: TRBV6-1
cdr3_length: 12
cdr3_aa: CASNAVTDTQYF
cdr3_nt: TGTGCCAGCAACGCTGTAACAGATACGCAGTATTTT

clone_size: many
j_call: TRBJ1-1
d_call: .
v_call: TRBV7-2
cdr3_length: 15
cdr3_aa: CASSPGGGMNTEAFF
cdr3_nt: TGTGCCAGCAGCCCAGGTGGGGGCATGAACACTGAAGCTTTCTTT

clone_size: many
j_call: TRBJ2-3
d_call: TRBD1
v_call: TRBV20-1
cdr3_length: 14
cdr3_aa: CSASPTGLRDTQYF
cdr3_nt: TGCAGTGCTAGCCCGACAGGGTTACGCGATACGCAGTATTTT

clone_size: .
j_call: TRBJ2-2
d_call: .
v_call: TRBV3-1
cdr3_length: 17
cdr3_aa: CASCQGSGRKVGGELFF
cdr3_nt: TGTGCCTCCTGCCAGGGTTCGGGGAGAAAAGTAGGCGGGGAGCTGTTTTTT

clone_size: many
j_call: TRBJ2-1
d_call: TRBD2
v_call: TRBV7-2
cdr3_length: 15
cdr3_aa: CASSSGLAGAVEQFF
cdr3_nt: TGTGCCAGCAGCTCGGGACTAGCGGGGGCGGTGGAGCAGTTCTTC

clone_size: many
j_call: TRBJ2-3
d_call: .
v_call: TRBV5-1
cdr3_length: 15
cdr3_aa: CASSLVWRGTDTQYF
cdr3_nt: TGCGCCAGCAGCTTGGTCTGGCGGGGCACAGATACGCAGTATTTT

clone_size: many
j_call: TRBJ2-7
d_call: .
v_call: TRBV18
cdr3_length: 15
cdr3_aa: CASSPPSQSSYEQYF
cdr3_nt: TGTGCCAGCTCACCACCCTCACAGAGCTCCTACGAGCAGTACTTC

clone_size: many
j_call: TRBJ2-2
d_call: TRBD2
v_call: TRBV3-1
cdr3_length: 17
cdr3_aa: CASSQEASGGLLGELFF
cdr3_nt: TGTGCCAGCAGCCAAGAAGCTAGCGGGGGCCTCCTCGGGGAGCTGTTTTTT

clone_size: many
j_call: TRBJ1-6
d_call: .
v_call: TRBV12-3/TRBV12-4
cdr3_length: 15
cdr3_aa: CASSPRVGLGSPLHF
cdr3_nt: TGTGCCAGCAGTCCTCGCGTTGGGTTGGGGTCACCCCTCCACTTT

clone_size: many
j_call: TRBJ1-2
d_call: .
v_call: TRBV12-3/TRBV12-4
cdr3_length: 14
cdr3_aa: CASSFSGQSYGYTF
cdr3_nt: TGTGCCAGCAGTTTTTCGGGCCAATCCTATGGCTACACCTTC

clone_size: many
j_call: TRBJ2-3
d_call: .
v_call: TRBV9
cdr3_length: 12
cdr3_aa: CASSAATDTQYF
cdr3_nt: TGTGCCAGCAGCGCCGCCACAGATACGCAGTATTTT

clone_size: .
j_call: TRBJ2-2
d_call: .
v_call: TRBV11-2
cdr3_length: 13
cdr3_aa: CASRIGATGELFF
cdr3_nt: TGTGCCAGCAGGATTGGCGCTACCGGGGAGCTGTTTTTT

clone_size: many
j_call: TRBJ2-7
d_call: .
v_call: TRBV20-1
cdr3_length: 12
cdr3_aa: CSAPSQGYEQYF
cdr3_nt: TGCAGTGCTCCCTCACAAGGCTACGAGCAGTACTTC

clone_size: many
j_call: TRBJ1-2
d_call: .
v_call: TRBV4-2
cdr3_length: 14
cdr3_aa: CASSQPGRTYGYTF
cdr3_nt: TGTGCCAGCAGCCAACCGGGACGGACCTATGGCTACACCTTC

clone_size: many
j_call: TRBJ1-4
d_call: .
v_call: TRBV12-3/TRBV12-4
cdr3_length: 14
cdr3_aa: CASSLGGNYEKLFF
cdr3_nt: TGTGCCAGCAGCCTCGGGGGGAACTATGAAAAACTGTTTTTT